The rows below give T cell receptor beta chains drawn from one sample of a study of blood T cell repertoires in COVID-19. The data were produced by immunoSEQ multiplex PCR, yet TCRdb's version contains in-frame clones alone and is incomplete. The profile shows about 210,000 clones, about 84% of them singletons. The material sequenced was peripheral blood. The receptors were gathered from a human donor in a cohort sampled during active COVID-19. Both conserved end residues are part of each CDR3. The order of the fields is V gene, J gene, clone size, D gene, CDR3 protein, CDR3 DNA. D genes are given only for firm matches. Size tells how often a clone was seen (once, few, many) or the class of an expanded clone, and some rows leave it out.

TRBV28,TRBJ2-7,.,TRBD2,CASSAASGTHKYEQYF,TGTGCCAGCAGTGCGGCTAGCGGGACTCATAAATACGAGCAGTACTTC
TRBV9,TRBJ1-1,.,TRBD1,CASSAPTGASTEAFF,TGTGCCAGCAGCGCACCGACAGGGGCGTCCACTGAAGCTTTCTTT
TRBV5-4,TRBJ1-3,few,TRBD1,CASSFRGGNTIYF,TGTGCCAGCAGCTTCAGGGGGGGAAACACCATATATTTT
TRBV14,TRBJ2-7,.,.,CASSHMPVWTDAYEQYF,TGTGCCAGCAGCCATATGCCCGTATGGACTGACGCCTACGAGCAGTACTTC
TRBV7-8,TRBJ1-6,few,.,CASSRQARNSPLHF,TGTGCCAGCAGCAGACAGGCAAGGAATTCACCCCTCCACTTT
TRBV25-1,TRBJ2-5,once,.,CASSVPGIQETQYF,TGTGCCAGCAGTGTCCCCGGGATTCAAGAGACCCAGTACTTC
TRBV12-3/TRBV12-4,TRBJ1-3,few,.,CASRLGGGNTIYF,TGTGCCAGCAGACTAGGGGGTGGAAACACCATATATTTT
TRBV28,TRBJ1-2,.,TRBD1,CASSPSTGVRGYTF,TGTGCCAGCAGTCCGTCAACAGGGGTTCGTGGCTACACCTTC
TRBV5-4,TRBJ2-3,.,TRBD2,CASSLGTSGRLGTDTQYF,TGTGCCAGCAGCCTAGGGACTAGCGGGAGATTGGGAACAGATACGCAGTATTTT
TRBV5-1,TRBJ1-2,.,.,CASSLAGQTVSYGYTF,TGCGCCAGCAGCTTGGCCGGACAGACGGTTTCCTATGGCTACACCTTC
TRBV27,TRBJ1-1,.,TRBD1,CASRRDSMNTEAFF,TGTGCCAGCAGGAGGGACAGCATGAACACTGAAGCTTTCTTT
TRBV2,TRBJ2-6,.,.,CARETQSGANVLTF,TGTGCCAGGGAGACCCAGTCTGGGGCCAACGTCCTGACTTTC
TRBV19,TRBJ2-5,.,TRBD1,CASSGQGWETQYF,TGTGCCAGTAGTGGACAGGGGTGGGAGACCCAGTACTTC
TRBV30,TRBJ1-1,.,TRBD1,CAATGAYTEAFF,TGTGCCGCGACAGGGGCCTACACTGAAGCTTTCTTT
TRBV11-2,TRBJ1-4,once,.,CASSLADITNEKLFF,TGTGCCAGCAGCTTAGCCGACATAACTAATGAAAAACTGTTTTTT
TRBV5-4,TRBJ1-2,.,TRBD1,CASSLTGQGAHVYGYTF,TGTGCCAGCAGCTTGACAGGACAGGGGGCACACGTCTATGGCTACACCTTC
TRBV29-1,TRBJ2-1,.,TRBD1,CSGQAQGVFNEQFF,TGCAGCGGCCAGGCACAGGGGGTTTTCAATGAGCAGTTCTTC
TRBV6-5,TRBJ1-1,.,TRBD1,CASTPQGANSEAFF,TGTGCCAGCACCCCCCAGGGGGCGAACTCTGAAGCTTTCTTT
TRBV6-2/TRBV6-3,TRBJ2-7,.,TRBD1,CASSDGQGTYEQYF,TGTGCCAGCAGCGACGGACAGGGTACCTACGAGCAGTACTTC
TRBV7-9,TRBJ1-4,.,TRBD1,CASSSIQGAGEKLFF,TGTGCCAGCAGCTCTATACAGGGGGCGGGAGAAAAACTGTTTTTT
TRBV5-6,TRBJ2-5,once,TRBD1,CASSYPGQEVTQYF,TGTGCCAGCAGCTATCCGGGACAGGAAGTGACCCAGTACTTC
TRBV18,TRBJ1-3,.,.,CASSPEADRRGNTIYF,TGTGCCAGCTCACCGGAGGCTGACAGGAGGGGAAACACCATATATTTT
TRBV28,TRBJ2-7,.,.,CASGDRSSYEQYF,TGTGCCAGCGGCGACAGGAGCTCCTACGAGCAGTACTTC
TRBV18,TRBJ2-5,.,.,CASSPYGETQYF,TGTGCCAGCTCACCTTACGGGGAGACCCAGTACTTC
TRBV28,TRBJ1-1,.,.,CASSRDTVNTEAFF,TGTGCCAGCAGTCGGGACACGGTGAACACTGAAGCTTTCTTT
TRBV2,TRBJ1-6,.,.,CASSALQSNSPLHF,TGTGCCAGCAGTGCGCTACAGTCTAATTCACCCCTCCACTTT
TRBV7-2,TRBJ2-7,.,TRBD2,CASSLDVAGAYEQYF,TGTGCCAGCAGCTTAGACGTAGCGGGGGCCTACGAGCAGTACTTC
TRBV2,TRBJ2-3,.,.,CASSVHGDTQYF,TGTGCCAGCAGTGTCCACGGAGATACGCAGTATTTT
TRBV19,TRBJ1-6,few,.,CASSINAGSPLHF,TGTGCCAGTAGTATAAATGCGGGCTCACCCCTCCACTTT